This TCR delta chain originates from a study of γδ T cells in repeated Plasmodium falciparum infection. This clone occurred a few times. The antigen is undetermined. In the same sample, other DNA sequences code for this CDR3. Points from the study as a whole: Repeated controlled infections reportedly drove waves of new clonotype selection in Vdelta2-negative, mostly Vdelta1+, gammadelta repertoires.

Vgamma9/Vdelta2+ and Vdelta2-negative gammadelta T cells were flow-sorted from PBMC for bulk sequencing. The germline V gene encodes CDR1 TSWWSYY and CDR2 QGS. This CDR3 has 19 amino acids. V was clipped by 3 bases and J by 0 bases; unmatched bases: 16. TCRdb called clones from the multiplex PCR reads again using CATT. Found here are around 46,000 delta-chain clones, 1.6% of them singletons; the top ten hold over 7.5%. The sample was gamma-delta T cells from blood. This chain uses TRDV1 with TRDJ1, with 7 bases that match TRDD3. TCRdb lists no J gene, so it was determined here by aligning the DNA to germline. The clonotype was recovered from a pool of human donors (malaria-infected and uninfected, not separated). The chain's CDR3 is CALGEPSSLGVHHTDKLIF. CDR3 bases: TGTGCTCTTGGGGAGCCTAGTAGCCTGGGGGTGCACCACACCGATAAACTCATCTTT.